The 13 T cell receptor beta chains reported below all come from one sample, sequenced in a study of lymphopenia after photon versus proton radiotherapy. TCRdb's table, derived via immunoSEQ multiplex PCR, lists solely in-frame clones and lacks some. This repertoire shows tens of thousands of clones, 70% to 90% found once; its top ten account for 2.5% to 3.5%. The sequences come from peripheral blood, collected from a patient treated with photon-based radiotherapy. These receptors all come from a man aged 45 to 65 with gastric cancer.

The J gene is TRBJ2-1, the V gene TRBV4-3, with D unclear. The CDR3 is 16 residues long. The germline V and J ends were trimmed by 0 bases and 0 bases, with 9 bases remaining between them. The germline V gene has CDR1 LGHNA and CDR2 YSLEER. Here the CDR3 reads CASSQDPLHSYNEQFF. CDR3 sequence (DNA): TGCGCCAGCAGCCAAGATCCCCTCCACTCCTACAATGAGCAGTTCTTC.

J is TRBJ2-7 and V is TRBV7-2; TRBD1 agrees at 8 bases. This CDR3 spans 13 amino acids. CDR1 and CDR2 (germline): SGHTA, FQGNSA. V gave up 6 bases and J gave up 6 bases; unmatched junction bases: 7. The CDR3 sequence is CASSFLTGGEQYF. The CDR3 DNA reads TGTGCCAGCAGTTTCTTAACAGGGGGCGAGCAGTACTTC. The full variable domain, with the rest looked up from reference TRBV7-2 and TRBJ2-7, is GAGVSQSPSNKVTEKGKDVELRCDPISGHTALYWYRQSLGQGLEFLIYFQGNSAPDKSGLPSDRFSAERTGGSVSTLTIQRTQQEDSAVYLCASSFLTGGEQYFGPGTRLTVT.

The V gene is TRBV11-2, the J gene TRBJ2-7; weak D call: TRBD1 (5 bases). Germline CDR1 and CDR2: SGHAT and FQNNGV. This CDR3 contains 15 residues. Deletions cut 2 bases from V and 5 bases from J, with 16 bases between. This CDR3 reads CASSLQGRIRDEQYF. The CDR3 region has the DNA TGTGCCAGCAGCTTACAGGGCCGGATCAGGGACGAGCAGTACTTC.

The CDR3 spells CASIQGAGAGELFF. For the CDR3, the DNA is TGTGCCAGCATACAGGGGGCCGGGGCCGGGGAGCTGTTTTTT. The chain has TRBV7-2 and TRBJ2-2; 9 bases agree with TRBD1. Germline trimming cut 7 bases from V and 6 bases from J; bases unmatched to any gene: 6. The CDR3 covers 14 residues. Germline V gives CDR1 SGHTA, CDR2 FQGNSA.

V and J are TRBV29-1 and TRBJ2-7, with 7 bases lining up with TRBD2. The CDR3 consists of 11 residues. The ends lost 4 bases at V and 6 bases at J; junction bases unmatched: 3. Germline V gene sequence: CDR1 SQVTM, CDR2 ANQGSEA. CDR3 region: CSVVLALEQYF. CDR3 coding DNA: TGCAGCGTTGTACTAGCGCTCGAGCAGTACTTC.

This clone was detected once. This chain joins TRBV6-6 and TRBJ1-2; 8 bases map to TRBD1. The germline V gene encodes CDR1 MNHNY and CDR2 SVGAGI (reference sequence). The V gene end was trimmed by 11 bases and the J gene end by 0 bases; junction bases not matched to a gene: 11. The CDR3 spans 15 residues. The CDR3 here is CAVSGGPDSNYGYTF. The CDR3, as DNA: TGTGCCGTATCAGGGGGCCCTGATTCTAACTATGGCTACACCTTC.

The CDR3 nucleotides are TGTGCCAGCAGCTTAAGTGGAACCACTGAAGCTTTCTTT. Encoded protein: CASSLSGTTEAFF. The chain has TRBV7-2 and TRBJ1-1, with D unclear. V was pared by 2 bases and J by 4 bases, with 8 bases between. CDR3 length: 13 residues. Germline lookup yields CDR1 SGHTA and CDR2 FQGNSA.

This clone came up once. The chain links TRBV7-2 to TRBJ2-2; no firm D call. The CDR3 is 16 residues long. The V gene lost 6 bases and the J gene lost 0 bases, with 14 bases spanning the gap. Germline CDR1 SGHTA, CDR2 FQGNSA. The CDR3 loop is CASRSPGTSNTGELFF. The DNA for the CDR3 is TGTGCCAGCAGGTCACCCGGAACCTCGAACACCGGGGAGCTGTTTTTT.

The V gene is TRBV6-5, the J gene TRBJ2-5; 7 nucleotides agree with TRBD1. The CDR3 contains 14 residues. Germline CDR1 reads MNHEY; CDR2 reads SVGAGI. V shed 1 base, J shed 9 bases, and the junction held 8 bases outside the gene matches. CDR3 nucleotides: TGTGCCAGCAGTTACTGGACAGGTAATTGGGCCCAGTACTTC. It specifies CASSYWTGNWAQYF.

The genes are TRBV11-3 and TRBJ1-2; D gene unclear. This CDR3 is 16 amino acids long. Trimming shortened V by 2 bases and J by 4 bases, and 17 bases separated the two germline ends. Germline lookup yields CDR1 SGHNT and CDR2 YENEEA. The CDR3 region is CASSLSVGRESYGYTF. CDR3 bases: TGTGCCAGCAGCTTAAGCGTAGGGAGGGAGAGCTATGGCTACACCTTC.

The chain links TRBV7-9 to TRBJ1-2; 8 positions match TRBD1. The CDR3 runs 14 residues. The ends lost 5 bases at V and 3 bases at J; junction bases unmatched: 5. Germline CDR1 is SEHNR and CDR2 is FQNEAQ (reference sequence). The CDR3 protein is CASSGQGADYGYTF. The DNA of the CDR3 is TGTGCCAGCAGCGGTCAGGGGGCTGACTATGGCTACACCTTC. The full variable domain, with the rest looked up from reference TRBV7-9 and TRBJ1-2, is DTGVSQNPRHKITKRGQNVTFRCDPISEHNRLYWYRQTLGQGPEFLTYFQNEAQLEKSRLLSDRFSAERPKGSFSTLEIQRTEQGDSAMYLCASSGQGADYGYTFGSGTRLTVV.

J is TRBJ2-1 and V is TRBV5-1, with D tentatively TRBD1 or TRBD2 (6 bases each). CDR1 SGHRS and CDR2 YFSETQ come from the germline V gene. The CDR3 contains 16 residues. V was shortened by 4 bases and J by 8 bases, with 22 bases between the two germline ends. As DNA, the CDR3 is TGCGCCAGCAGCCGGTTGGGCAGGGTGGGGGGCGATGAGCAGTTCTTC. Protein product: CASSRLGRVGGDEQFF.

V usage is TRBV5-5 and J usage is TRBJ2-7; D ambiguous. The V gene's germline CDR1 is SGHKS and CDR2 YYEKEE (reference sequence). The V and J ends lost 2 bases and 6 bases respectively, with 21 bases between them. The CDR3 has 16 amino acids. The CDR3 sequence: CASSFVASPTLGEQYF. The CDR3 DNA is TGTGCCAGCAGCTTTGTTGCCAGTCCCACTCTGGGCGAGCAGTACTTC.